The rows below give T cell receptor beta chains drawn from one sample of a study of blood T cell repertoires in COVID-19. Profiling relied on immunoSEQ multiplex PCR, and the TCRdb table lists in-frame clones only, not all of them. The sample yields 100,000 to 150,000 clones, approximately 90% seen once. The sequenced sample was peripheral blood. These TCRs come from a man aged 45-65 years with COVID-19, enrolled during active disease. CDR3s include the opening cysteine and the closing phenylalanine or tryptophan. A D gene is named only where the DNA matches it firmly. Clone size, where shown, is once, few, many, or a class for clones that have expanded.

d_gene,abundance,j_gene,v_gene,CDR3nt,CDR3aa
.,.,TRBJ2-1,TRBV5-1,TGCGCCAGCAGCTCAGGGGTTAGCTCCTACAATGAGCAGTTCTTC,CASSSGVSSYNEQFF
.,.,TRBJ1-4,TRBV6-5,TGTGCCAGCAGTTACGCAGAAACTAATGAAAAACTGTTTTTT,CASSYAETNEKLFF
TRBD1,.,TRBJ2-2,TRBV7-7,TGTGCCAGCAGCCTCATGCCGGGACAGGGCCCCACCGGGGAGCTGTTTTTT,CASSLMPGQGPTGELFF
TRBD2,.,TRBJ2-2,TRBV4-1,TGCGCCAGCACCCCAAGGCGAGCGGGAGGAACCGGGGAGCTGTTTTTT,CASTPRRAGGTGELFF
TRBD2,once,TRBJ2-1,TRBV5-1,TGCGCCAGCAGCTTAACTAGCGGGAGCAATGAGCAGTTCTTC,CASSLTSGSNEQFF
.,.,TRBJ2-3,TRBV12-3/TRBV12-4,TGTGCCAGCAGTTTGTCAGGGGATACGCAGTATTTT,CASSLSGDTQYF
.,.,TRBJ2-3,TRBV19,TGTGCCAGTAGTATTAGGGAGGGCACAGATACGCAGTATTTT,CASSIREGTDTQYF
TRBD1,.,TRBJ2-5,TRBV12-3/TRBV12-4,TGTGCCAGCACGGGACAGGGGTACCAGACCCAGTACTTC,CASTGQGYQTQYF
TRBD1,.,TRBJ2-5,TRBV19,TGTGCCAGTAGTATCTCCGGACAGGCAGAGGTGGAGACCCAGTACTTC,CASSISGQAEVETQYF
TRBD1,.,TRBJ2-3,TRBV6-5,TGTGCCAGCGCAAACAGGGGAACAGATACGCAGTATTTT,CASANRGTDTQYF
.,.,TRBJ2-6,TRBV27,TGTGCCAGCAGGCAACAGGGTTCCGGGGCCAACGTCCTGACTTTC,CASRQQGSGANVLTF
.,.,TRBJ2-1,TRBV9,TGTGCCAGCAGCGTAGATCCCAGCGGGTACAATGAGCAGTTCTTC,CASSVDPSGYNEQFF
TRBD1,.,TRBJ1-6,TRBV7-9,TGTGCCAGCAGTTCATCCGGGACAGTTTATAATTCACCCCTCCACTTT,CASSSSGTVYNSPLHF
TRBD1,.,TRBJ2-3,TRBV7-9,TGTGCCAGCAGCCCAGGACAGGGGGCAGGGGATACGCAGTATTTT,CASSPGQGAGDTQYF
.,.,TRBJ2-1,TRBV2,TGTGCCAGCAGTACAGGCATCTCCTACAATGAGCAGTTCTTC,CASSTGISYNEQFF
.,.,TRBJ2-3,TRBV4-3,TGCGCCAGCAGCCAAGATGTCGGCGGGGCCACAGATACGCAGTATTTT,CASSQDVGGATDTQYF
TRBD2,few,TRBJ2-3,TRBV19,TGTGCCAGTAGCCTGACTAGCGGCACAGATACGCAGTATTTT,CASSLTSGTDTQYF
TRBD2,.,TRBJ2-7,TRBV28,TGTGCCAGCAGTTTGGGCGGGGGTTACGAGCAGTACTTC,CASSLGGGYEQYF
TRBD1,.,TRBJ2-1,TRBV7-9,TGTGCCAGCAGCTCAGGGACAGCGAATGAGCAGTTCTTC,CASSSGTANEQFF
.,.,TRBJ2-1,TRBV11-2,TGTGCCAGCAGCTGGGTTCGTTCGGGGGAGCAGTTCTTC,CASSWVRSGEQFF
.,.,TRBJ2-5,TRBV7-2,TGTGCCAGCAGCCCAGAAGGGTCGGGCAGGGAAGAGACCCAGTACTTC,CASSPEGSGREETQYF
.,few,TRBJ1-5,TRBV7-8,TGTGCCAGCAGCTCCGAACTGACAGTCAACCAGCATTTT,CASSSELTVNQHF
.,.,TRBJ1-1,TRBV18,TGTGCCAGCTCACCAACGACAGGGAACACTGAAGCTTTCTTT,CASSPTTGNTEAFF
TRBD1,once,TRBJ1-5,TRBV15,TGTGCCACCAGCAGAGGACAGGGGGATCAGCCCCAGCATTTT,CATSRGQGDQPQHF
.,.,TRBJ2-2,TRBV2,TGTGCCAGCGCCCCGGCGGGCACCTACACCGGGGAGCTGTTTTTT,CASAPAGTYTGELFF
TRBD1,.,TRBJ2-5,TRBV7-2,TGTGCCAGCAGCTTAGCGGGACAGGGAGCACAAGAGACCCAGTACTTC,CASSLAGQGAQETQYF
.,once,TRBJ2-7,TRBV5-6,TGTGCCAGCAGCTTGGGGGGCCCCTACGAGCAGTACTTC,CASSLGGPYEQYF
TRBD2,.,TRBJ2-7,TRBV3-1/TRBV3-2,TGTGCCAGCAGCCAAGGCGGAGGAGGGAGGGCAGGAGAGCAGTACTTC,CASSQGGGGRAGEQYF
.,once,TRBJ2-2,TRBV28,TGTGCCAGCAGGGGAGAGGGGGAGAACACCGGGGAGCTGTTTTTT,CASRGEGENTGELFF
TRBD1,.,TRBJ2-1,TRBV2,TGTGCCAGCAGTCGACAGGGCTGGAGTGAGCAGTTCTTC,CASSRQGWSEQFF
.,few,TRBJ2-3,TRBV7-3,TGTGCCAGCAGCATGGAGGTTACAGATACGCAGTATTTT,CASSMEVTDTQYF
TRBD2,.,TRBJ2-5,TRBV6-5,TGTGCCAGCACCGGGACTAGCGGGAGTGTTGAGACCCAGTACTTC,CASTGTSGSVETQYF
.,.,TRBJ2-7,TRBV19,TGTGCCAGTAGTAAGACAGGACCCAACGAGCAGTACTTC,CASSKTGPNEQYF
TRBD2,.,TRBJ2-1,TRBV11-1,TGTGCCAGCAGCGCGGGAGGCTCCTCCTACAATGAGCAGTTCTTC,CASSAGGSSYNEQFF
TRBD1,.,TRBJ1-1,TRBV25-1,TGTGCCAGCAGAGGACAGGGGATGAACACTGAAGCTTTCTTT,CASRGQGMNTEAFF
TRBD1,.,TRBJ1-1,TRBV14,TGTGCCAGCAGCCACAGGGGGACCCGGTGGACTGAAGCTTTCTTT,CASSHRGTRWTEAFF
TRBD2,.,TRBJ2-3,TRBV9,TGTGCCAGCAGCCTTGGACTCACTAGCGGGATTCCTAGCACAGATACGCAGTATTTT,CASSLGLTSGIPSTDTQYF
.,.,TRBJ2-1,TRBV28,TGTGCCAGCAGTTTAAAGCGGAGCTCCTACAATGAGCAGTTCTTC,CASSLKRSSYNEQFF
TRBD1,once,TRBJ1-6,TRBV6-5,TGTGCCAGCAGTTACGGGACAGGGGGTTATTCACCCCTCCACTTT,CASSYGTGGYSPLHF
.,.,TRBJ2-5,TRBV5-8,TGTGCCAGCAGCTTGGTACAGTCTTCCGAGACCCAGTACTTC,CASSLVQSSETQYF
.,.,TRBJ2-4,TRBV5-6,TGTGCCAGCAGCTTGGGGGTAGCGAAAAACATTCAGTACTTC,CASSLGVAKNIQYF
TRBD2,.,TRBJ2-2,TRBV6-1,TGTGCCAGCAGTGAAGTTGGAAGCGGGGCTAACACCGGGGAGCTGTTTTTT,CASSEVGSGANTGELFF
.,.,TRBJ1-2,TRBV28,TGTGCCAGCAGTTTTGGAGGCCAGACTAACTATGGCTACACCTTC,CASSFGGQTNYGYTF
TRBD1,.,TRBJ1-1,TRBV10-3,TGTGCCATCAGTGAGTTCGGACAGGCCCTGAACACTGAAGCTTTCTTT,CAISEFGQALNTEAFF
.,.,TRBJ2-3,TRBV14,TGTGCCAGCAGACCGTGGGCTGGCACAGATACGCAGTATTTT,CASRPWAGTDTQYF
TRBD2,.,TRBJ2-4,TRBV11-3,TGTGCCAGCAGCGCTAGCGGGGGCACCAAAAACATTCAGTACTTC,CASSASGGTKNIQYF
.,.,TRBJ1-5,TRBV18,TGTGCCAGCTCACCTCAGGACAGCAGCAATCAGCCCCAGCATTTT,CASSPQDSSNQPQHF
.,.,TRBJ2-1,TRBV28,TGTGCCAGCCTGGGGGGCGGGAGCTACAATGAGCAGTTCTTC,CASLGGGSYNEQFF
.,.,TRBJ2-7,TRBV24-1,TGTGCCACCAGTGAGCTCGGTTTCGCGCAGTACTTC,CATSELGFAQYF